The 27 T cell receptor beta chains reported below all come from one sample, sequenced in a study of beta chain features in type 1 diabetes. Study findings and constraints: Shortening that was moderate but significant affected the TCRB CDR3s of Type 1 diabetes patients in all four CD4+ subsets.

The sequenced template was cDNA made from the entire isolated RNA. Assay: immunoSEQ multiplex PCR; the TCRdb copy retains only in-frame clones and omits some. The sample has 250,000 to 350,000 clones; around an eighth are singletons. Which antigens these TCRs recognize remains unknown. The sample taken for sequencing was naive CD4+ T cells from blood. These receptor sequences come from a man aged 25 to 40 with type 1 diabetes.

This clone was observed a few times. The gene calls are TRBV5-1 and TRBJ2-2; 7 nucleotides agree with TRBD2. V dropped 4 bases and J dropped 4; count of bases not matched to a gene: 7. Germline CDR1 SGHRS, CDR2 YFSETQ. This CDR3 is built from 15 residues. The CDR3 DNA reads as TGCGCCAGCAGCCTCCGGGGGGACGGCACCGGGGAGCTGTTTTTT. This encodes CASSLRGDGTGELFF.

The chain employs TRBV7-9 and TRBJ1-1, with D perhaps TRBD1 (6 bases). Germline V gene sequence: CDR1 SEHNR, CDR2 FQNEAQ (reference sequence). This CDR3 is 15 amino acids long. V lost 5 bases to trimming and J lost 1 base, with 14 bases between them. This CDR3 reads CASSKSWGPNTEAFF. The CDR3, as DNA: TGTGCCAGCAGCAAAAGTTGGGGGCCGAACACTGAAGCTTTCTTT.

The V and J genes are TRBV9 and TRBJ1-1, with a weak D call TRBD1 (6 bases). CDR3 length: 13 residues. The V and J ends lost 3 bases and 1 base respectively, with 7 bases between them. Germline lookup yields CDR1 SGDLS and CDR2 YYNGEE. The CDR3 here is CASSADRNTEAFF. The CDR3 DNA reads TGTGCCAGCAGCGCGGACAGGAACACTGAAGCTTTCTTT.

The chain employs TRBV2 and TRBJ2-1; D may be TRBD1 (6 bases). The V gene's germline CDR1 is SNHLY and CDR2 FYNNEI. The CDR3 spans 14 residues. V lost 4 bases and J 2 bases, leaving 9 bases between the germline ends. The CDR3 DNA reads TGTGCCAGCAGTGCCCGGACAGCCTACAATGAGCAGTTCTTC. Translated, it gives CASSARTAYNEQFF. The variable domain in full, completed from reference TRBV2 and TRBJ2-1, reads EPEVTQTPSHQVTQMGQEVILRCVPISNHLYFYWYRQILGQKVEFLVSFYNNEISEKSEIFDDQFSVERPDGSNFTLKIRSTKLEDSAMYFCASSARTAYNEQFFGPGTRLTVL.

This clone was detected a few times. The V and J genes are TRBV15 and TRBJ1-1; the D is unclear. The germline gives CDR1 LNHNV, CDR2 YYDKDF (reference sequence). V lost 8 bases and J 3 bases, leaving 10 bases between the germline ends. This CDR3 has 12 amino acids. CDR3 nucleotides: TGTGCCACCCTCGATCGCGACACTGAAGCTTTCTTT. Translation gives CATLDRDTEAFF.

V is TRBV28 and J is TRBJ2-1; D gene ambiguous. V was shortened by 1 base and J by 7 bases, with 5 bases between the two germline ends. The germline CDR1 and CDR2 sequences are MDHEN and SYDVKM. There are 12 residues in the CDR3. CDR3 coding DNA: TGTGCCAGCAGTTTATCCGGGAATGAGCAGTTCTTC. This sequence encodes CASSLSGNEQFF.

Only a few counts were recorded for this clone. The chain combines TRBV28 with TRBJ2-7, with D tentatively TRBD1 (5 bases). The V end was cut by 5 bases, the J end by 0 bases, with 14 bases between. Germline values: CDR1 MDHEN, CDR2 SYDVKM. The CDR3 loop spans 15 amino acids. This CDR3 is CASSEGHPNSYEQYF. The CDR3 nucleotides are TGTGCCAGCAGTGAAGGACATCCTAACTCCTACGAGCAGTACTTC.

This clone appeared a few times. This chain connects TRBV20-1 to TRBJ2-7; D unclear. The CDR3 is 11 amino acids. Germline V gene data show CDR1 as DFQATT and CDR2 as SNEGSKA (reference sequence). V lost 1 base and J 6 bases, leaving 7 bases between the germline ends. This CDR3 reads CSARGSLEQYF. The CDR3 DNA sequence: TGCAGTGCTAGAGGAAGCCTCGAGCAGTACTTC.

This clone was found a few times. CDR3 protein: CAWSRLADTQYF. CDR3 nucleotides: TGTGCCTGGAGTCGGTTGGCAGATACGCAGTATTTT. This chain connects TRBV30 to TRBJ2-3, with D unclear. The V and J ends lost 2 bases and 4 bases respectively, with 7 bases between them. Germline CDR1 is GTSNPN and CDR2 is SVGIG (reference sequence). The length of the CDR3 is 12 residues.

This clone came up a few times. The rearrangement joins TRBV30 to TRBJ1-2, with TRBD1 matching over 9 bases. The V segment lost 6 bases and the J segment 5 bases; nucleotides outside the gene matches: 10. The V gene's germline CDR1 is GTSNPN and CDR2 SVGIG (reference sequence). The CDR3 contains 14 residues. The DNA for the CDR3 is TGTGCCTGCCTACGGGACAGGGAGAAATATGGCTACACCTTC. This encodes CACLRDREKYGYTF. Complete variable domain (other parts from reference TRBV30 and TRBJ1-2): SQTIHQWPATLVQPVGSPLSLECTVEGTSNPNLYWYRQAAGRGLQLLFYSVGIGQISSEVPQNLSASRPQDRQFILSSKKLLLSDSGFYLCACLRDREKYGYTFGSGTRLTVV.

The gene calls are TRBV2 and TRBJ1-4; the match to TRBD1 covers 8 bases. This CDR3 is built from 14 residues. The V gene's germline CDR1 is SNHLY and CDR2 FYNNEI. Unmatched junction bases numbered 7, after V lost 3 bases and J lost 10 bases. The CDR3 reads CASSEGQVGRKLFF. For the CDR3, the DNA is TGTGCCAGCAGTGAGGGACAGGTGGGGCGAAAACTGTTTTTT.

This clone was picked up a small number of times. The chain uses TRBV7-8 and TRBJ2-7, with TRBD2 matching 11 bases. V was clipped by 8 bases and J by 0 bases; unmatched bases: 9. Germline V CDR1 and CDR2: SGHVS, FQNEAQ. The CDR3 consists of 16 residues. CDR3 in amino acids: CASGPFGLAGSYEQYF. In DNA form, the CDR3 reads TGTGCCAGCGGCCCCTTCGGACTAGCGGGCTCCTACGAGCAGTACTTC. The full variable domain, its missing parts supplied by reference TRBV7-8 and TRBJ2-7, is GAGVSQSPRYKVAKRGQDVALRCDPISGHVSLFWYQQALGQGPEFLTYFQNEAQLDKSGLPSDRFFAERPEGSVSTLKIQRTQQEDSAVYLCASGPFGLAGSYEQYFGPGTRLTVT.

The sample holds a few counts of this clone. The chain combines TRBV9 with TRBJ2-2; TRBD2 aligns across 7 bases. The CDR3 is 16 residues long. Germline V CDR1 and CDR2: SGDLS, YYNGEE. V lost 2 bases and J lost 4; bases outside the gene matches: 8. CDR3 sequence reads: CASSVGSSGLTGELFF. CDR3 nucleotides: TGTGCCAGCAGCGTGGGCTCTAGCGGCCTCACCGGGGAGCTGTTTTTT.

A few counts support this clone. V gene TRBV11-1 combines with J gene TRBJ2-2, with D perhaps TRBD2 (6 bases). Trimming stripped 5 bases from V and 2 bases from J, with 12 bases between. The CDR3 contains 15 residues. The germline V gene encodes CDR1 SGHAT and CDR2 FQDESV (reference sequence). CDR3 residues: CASSRTGLNTGELFF. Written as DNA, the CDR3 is TGTGCCAGCAGCCGGACCGGACTAAACACCGGGGAGCTGTTTTTT.

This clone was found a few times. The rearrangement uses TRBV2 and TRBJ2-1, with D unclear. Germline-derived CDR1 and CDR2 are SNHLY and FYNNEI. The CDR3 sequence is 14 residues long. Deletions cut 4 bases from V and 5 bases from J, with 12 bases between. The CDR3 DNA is TGTGCCAGCAGTGGCCCCTCCCGGGACAATGAGCAGTTCTTC. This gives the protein CASSGPSRDNEQFF.

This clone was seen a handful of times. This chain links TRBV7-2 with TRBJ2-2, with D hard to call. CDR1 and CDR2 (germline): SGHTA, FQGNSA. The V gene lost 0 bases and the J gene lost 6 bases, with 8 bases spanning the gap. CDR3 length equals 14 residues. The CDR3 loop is CASSLAAGAGELFF. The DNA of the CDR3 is TGTGCCAGCAGCTTAGCGGCCGGAGCCGGGGAGCTGTTTTTT.

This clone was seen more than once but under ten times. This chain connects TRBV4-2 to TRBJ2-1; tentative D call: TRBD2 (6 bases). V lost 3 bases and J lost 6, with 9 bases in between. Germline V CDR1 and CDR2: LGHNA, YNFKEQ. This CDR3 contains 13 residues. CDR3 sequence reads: CASSQFSGNEQFF. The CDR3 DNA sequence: TGTGCCAGCAGCCAGTTTAGCGGCAATGAGCAGTTCTTC.

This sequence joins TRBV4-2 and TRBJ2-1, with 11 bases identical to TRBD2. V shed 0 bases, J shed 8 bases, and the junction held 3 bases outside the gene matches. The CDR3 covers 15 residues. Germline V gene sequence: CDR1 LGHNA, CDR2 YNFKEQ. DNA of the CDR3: TGTGCCAGCAGCCAAGAACTAGCGGGAGAGCATGAGCAGTTCTTC. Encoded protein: CASSQELAGEHEQFF.

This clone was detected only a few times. CDR3 sequence: CASSLSGGSYNEQFF. CDR3 DNA sequence: TGTGCCAGCAGCTTATCCGGGGGCTCCTACAATGAGCAGTTCTTC. This sequence joins TRBV7-9 and TRBJ2-1, with TRBD2 as a possible D gene (6 bases). The CDR3 has 15 amino acids. Germline V gene lookup returns CDR1 SEHNR and CDR2 FQNEAQ (reference sequence). V was pared by 2 bases and J by 0 bases, with 8 bases between.

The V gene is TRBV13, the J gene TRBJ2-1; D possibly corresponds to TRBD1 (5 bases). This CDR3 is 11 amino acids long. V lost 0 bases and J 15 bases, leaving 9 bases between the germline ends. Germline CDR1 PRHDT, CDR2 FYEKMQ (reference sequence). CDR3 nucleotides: TGTGCCAGCAGCTTAGGACAGGCCCCGTTCTTC. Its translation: CASSLGQAPFF.

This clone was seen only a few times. The CDR3 sequence is CASSPMLVAYEQFF. The CDR3 DNA is TGCGCCAGCAGCCCAATGCTCGTGGCATATGAGCAGTTCTTC. V usage is TRBV5-1 and J usage is TRBJ2-1, with no clear D. V gave up 4 bases and J gave up 8 bases, with 16 bases separating them. The CDR3 is made up of 14 amino acids. From germline, CDR1 is SGHRS and CDR2 YFSETQ.

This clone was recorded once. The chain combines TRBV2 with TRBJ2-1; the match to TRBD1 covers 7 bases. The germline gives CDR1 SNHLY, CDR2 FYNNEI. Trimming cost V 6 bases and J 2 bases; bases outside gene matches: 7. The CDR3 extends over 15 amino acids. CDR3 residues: CASRDRAGAYNEQFF. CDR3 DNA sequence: TGTGCCAGCAGAGACAGGGCCGGGGCCTACAATGAGCAGTTCTTC.

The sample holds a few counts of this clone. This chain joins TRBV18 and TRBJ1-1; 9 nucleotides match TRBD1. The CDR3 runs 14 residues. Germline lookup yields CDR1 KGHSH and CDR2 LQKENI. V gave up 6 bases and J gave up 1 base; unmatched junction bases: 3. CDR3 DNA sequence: TGTGCCAGCTCCGAGGGACAGGGGAACACTGAAGCTTTCTTT. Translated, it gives CASSEGQGNTEAFF.

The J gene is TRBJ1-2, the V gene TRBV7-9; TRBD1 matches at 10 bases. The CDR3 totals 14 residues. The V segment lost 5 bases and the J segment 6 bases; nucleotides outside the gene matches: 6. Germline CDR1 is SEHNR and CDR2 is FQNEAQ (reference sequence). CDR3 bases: TGTGCCAGCAGCGCACGACAGGGGGCGAATGGCTACACCTTC. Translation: CASSARQGANGYTF.

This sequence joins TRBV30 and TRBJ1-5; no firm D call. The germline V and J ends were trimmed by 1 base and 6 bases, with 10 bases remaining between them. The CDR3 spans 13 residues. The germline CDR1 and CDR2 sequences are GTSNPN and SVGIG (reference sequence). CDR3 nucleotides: TGTGCCTGGAGTGGCGTCCGGGGTCAGCCCCAGCATTTT. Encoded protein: CAWSGVRGQPQHF.

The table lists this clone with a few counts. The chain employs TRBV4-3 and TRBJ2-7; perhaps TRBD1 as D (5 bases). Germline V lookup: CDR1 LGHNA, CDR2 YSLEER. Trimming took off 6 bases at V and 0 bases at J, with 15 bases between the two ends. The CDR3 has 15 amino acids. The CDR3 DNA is TGCGCCAGCAGGCAGGGCCATGGTGGCTCCTACGAGCAGTACTTC. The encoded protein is CASRQGHGGSYEQYF.

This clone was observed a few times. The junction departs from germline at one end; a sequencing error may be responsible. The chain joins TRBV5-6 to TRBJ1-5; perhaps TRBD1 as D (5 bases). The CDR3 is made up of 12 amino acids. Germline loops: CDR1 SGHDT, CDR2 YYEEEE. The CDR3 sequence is CASSHGQGPHFF. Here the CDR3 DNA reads TGTGCCAGCAGCCATGGTCAGGGTCCCCATTTTTTT. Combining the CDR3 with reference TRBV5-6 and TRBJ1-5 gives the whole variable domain DAGVTQSPTHLIKTRGQQVTLRCSPKSGHDTVSWYQQALGQGPQFIFQYYEEEERQRGNFPDRFSGHQFPNYSSELNVNALLLGDSALYLCASSHGQGPHFFGDGTRLSIL.